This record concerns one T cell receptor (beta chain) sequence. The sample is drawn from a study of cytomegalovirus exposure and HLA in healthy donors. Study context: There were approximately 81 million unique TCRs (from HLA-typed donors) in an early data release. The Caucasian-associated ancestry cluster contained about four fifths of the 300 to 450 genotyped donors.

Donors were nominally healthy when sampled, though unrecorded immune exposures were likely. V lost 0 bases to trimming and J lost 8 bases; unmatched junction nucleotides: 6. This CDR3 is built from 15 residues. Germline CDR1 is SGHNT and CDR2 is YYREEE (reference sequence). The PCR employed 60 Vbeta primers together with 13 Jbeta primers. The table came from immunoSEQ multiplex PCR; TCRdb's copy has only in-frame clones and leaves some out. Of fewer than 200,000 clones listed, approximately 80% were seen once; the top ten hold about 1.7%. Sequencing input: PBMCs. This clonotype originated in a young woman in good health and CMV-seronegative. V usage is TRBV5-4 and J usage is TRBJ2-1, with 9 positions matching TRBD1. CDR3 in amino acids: CASSLAGTGRDEQFF. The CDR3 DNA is TGTGCCAGCAGCTTGGCCGGGACAGGGAGGGATGAGCAGTTCTTC.